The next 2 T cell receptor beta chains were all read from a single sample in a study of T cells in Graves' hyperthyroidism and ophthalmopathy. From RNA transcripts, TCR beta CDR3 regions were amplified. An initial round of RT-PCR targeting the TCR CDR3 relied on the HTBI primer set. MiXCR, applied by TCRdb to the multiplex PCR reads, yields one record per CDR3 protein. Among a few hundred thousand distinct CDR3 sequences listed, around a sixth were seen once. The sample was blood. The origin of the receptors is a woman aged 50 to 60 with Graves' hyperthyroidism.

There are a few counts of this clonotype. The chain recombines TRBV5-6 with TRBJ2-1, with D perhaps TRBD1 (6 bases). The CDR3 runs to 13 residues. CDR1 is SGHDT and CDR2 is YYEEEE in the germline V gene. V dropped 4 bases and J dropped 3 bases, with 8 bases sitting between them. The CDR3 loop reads CASSTDSYNEQFF. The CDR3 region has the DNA TGTGCCAGCAGCACGGACAGCTACAATGAGCAGTTCTTC.

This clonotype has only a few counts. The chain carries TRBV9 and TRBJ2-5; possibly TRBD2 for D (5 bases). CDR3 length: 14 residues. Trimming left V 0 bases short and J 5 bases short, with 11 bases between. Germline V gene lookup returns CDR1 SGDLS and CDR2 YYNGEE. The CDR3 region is CASSVDISEETQYF. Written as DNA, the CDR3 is TGTGCCAGCAGCGTAGACATTAGCGAGGAGACCCAGTACTTC.